Detailed here is one TCR beta chain. Its target is unknown. Pools of viral peptides were used by the ViraFEST assay to expand antigen-specific CD4+ T cells ahead of sequencing. The authors isolated CD4+ T cells after more than eight days of culture. Infection dated between March and December 2020, before the Alpha, Beta and Delta variants reached the United States. Each person got two doses of an mRNA SARS-CoV-2 vaccine, BNT162b2 or mRNA-1273. Produced via immunoSEQ multiplex PCR; TCRdb's table is partial and in-frame only. The sample consists of roughly 16,000 clones, about four fifths of them appearing once. This entry belongs to a study of vaccination effects on CD4 cells after COVID-19. Germline V gene lookup returns CDR1 MGHRA and CDR2 YSYEKL. V was clipped by 3 bases and J by 3 bases, with 12 bases between them. The length of the CDR3 is 15 residues.

V is TRBV4-1 and J is TRBJ2-1; D is possibly TRBD2 (5 bases). Sequenced material: CD4+ T cells from PBMCs cultured with SARS-CoV-2 spike peptides, taken after COVID-19 vaccination. This receptor was obtained from a human donor who had a prior SARS-CoV-2 infection. CDR3 region: CASSHPTTNYNEQFF. CDR3 DNA sequence: TGCGCCAGCAGCCACCCGACTACCAACTACAATGAGCAGTTCTTC.